This TCR beta chain was identified during a study of blood T cells in healthy people across ages. After removal of 3 bases from V and 4 bases from J, the junction contained 16 bases not matched to a gene. Germline V CDR1 and CDR2: SQVTM, ANQGSEA. This CDR3 comprises 17 residues. Primers used in a second PCR of about 7 to 11 cycles were a sample-barcoded 5' primer and a J-beta primer mix. One entry per CDR3 protein results from TCRdb running MiXCR on the 5' RACE reads. The data contain 1.5 million or so distinct CDR3 sequences, under 55% of them singletons. Source material: blood. The chain combines TRBV29-1 with TRBJ1-2; 8 bases are shared with TRBD1. This clonotype originated in a woman aged 18-29 years in good health. The CDR3: CSVDGWGQESDRYGYTF. DNA for the CDR3: TGCAGCGTTGACGGGTGGGGACAGGAATCCGACCGCTATGGCTACACCTTC.